The clone carrying this T cell receptor (beta chain) was counted a few times. What it binds is unknown. The germline V gene encodes CDR1 SGHAT and CDR2 FQNNGV. The CDR3 is made up of 16 amino acids. V shed 0 bases and J shed 4 bases, with 16 bases lying between them. The record originates from a study of blood T cells in healthy people across ages. Regarding the study as a whole: The study found more naive CD4+ cells and higher diversity in long-lived than aged donors.

Samples each yielded at least 6 micrograms of total RNA. A second PCR, run for about 7 to 11 cycles, used a sample-barcoded 5' primer plus a J-beta primer mix. TCRdb reprocessed the 5' RACE reads with MiXCR, giving one entry per CDR3 protein. The table records about 1 million distinct CDR3 sequences, 40% to 55% of them present only once. The chain recombines TRBV11-2 with TRBJ2-7; D may be TRBD1 (8 bases). Sequenced sample: blood. This receptor was obtained from a woman aged 60-75 years in good health. CDR3 nucleotide sequence: TGTGCCAGCAGCTTAGATCAGGGGGCGGGGGTTTACGAGCAGTACTTC. Protein product: CASSLDQGAGVYEQYF.